This TCR beta chain was observed in a study of CD4 and CD8 cells across lung adenocarcinoma regions (dated by TCRdb to the late 2010s). Notes on the research overall: The study examined intratumor heterogeneity of the T cell receptor repertoire by comparing tumor centers with tumor margins.

In this sample, this clonotype turned up a few times. Its specific antigen is unknown. Base qualities are missing; no much larger clone stands one base away. Taken from the germline V gene (reference sequence), the CDR1 and CDR2 loops are DFQATT and SNEGSKA. V loses 5 bases, J loses 2 bases, and the germline ends lie 16 bases apart. There are 15 amino acids in the CDR3, from cysteine to phenylalanine inclusive. The kept DNA is CDR3 alone, 45 bases in frame from the first base. The library was obtained by PCR. The sample was run on a HiSeq X Ten. TCRdb trimmed the raw reads at Q25, called clones with MiXCR and kept productive beta chains. Rows are unified per CDR3 protein, each entry keeping the most common DNA and genes. Counted in this sample were more than 9,500 distinct CDR3 sequences; 40% to 55% of them appeared once. Roughly 27% of the sample is held by the ten biggest clonotypes. Donors were patients with localized lung adenocarcinoma, a subtype of non-small cell lung cancer. The samples were taken from the margins of localized lung adenocarcinomas. For TCR repertoire analysis, CD8+ T cells taken from tumor tissue were profiled apart from CD4+ T cells.

The sequence was collected from a female donor with lung adenocarcinoma. The CD4 and CD8 labels of this study may be unreliable. The material sequenced was CD8+ T cells from the margin of a lung tumor. The cell subset or site tag for this specimen amounts to: tumor margin region. The chain was built from TRBV20-1 and TRBJ2-4, with a tentative D call of TRBD1 or TRBD2, each matching 5 bases. The DNA sequence reads TGCAGTGCTCTTCCCGGGACCACCACCAAAAACATTCAGTACTTC. This gives the protein CSALPGTTTKNIQYF.